Detailed here is one T cell receptor (beta chain). An end of the junction does not agree with germline; a read error may underlie this. PCR amplification relied on 60 Vbeta primers (plus 13 Jbeta primers). Per the study methods: As a later analysis found, there were 80 million to 90 million unique TCR beta chains, of which approximately 10 million were shared. Produced via immunoSEQ multiplex PCR; TCRdb's table is partial and in-frame only. V, J and clone size reflect that table, while D and trimming were determined from the DNA. The table records over 100,000 clones, 75% to 80% of them present only once. This CDR3 is 12 amino acids long. Germline V gene sequence: CDR1 SEHNR, CDR2 FQNEAQ (reference sequence). This entry comes from a study of cytomegalovirus exposure and HLA in healthy donors.

V usage is TRBV7-9 and J usage is TRBJ1-1; a weak D match, TRBD1 (5 bases). The sample comprised PBMCs. The sequence came from a male donor in good health and CMV-seronegative. CDR3: CSSSLGRTEAFF. DNA of the CDR3: TGTTCCAGCAGCTTGGGGCGGACTGAAGCTTTCTTT.